Included here is one T cell receptor (beta chain) sequence, with context. Its antigen is currently unknown. This entry comes from a study of cytomegalovirus exposure and HLA in healthy donors. The CDR3 has 15 residues. Germline V lookup: CDR1 LGHNA, CDR2 YNFKEQ. Study-wide results and caveats: Within an earlier analysis, most TCR beta V segments proved productive either about 87% or about 30% of the time. Accurate prediction of most subjects' HLA-A and HLA-B alleles from TCR beta sequences was reported.

PCR used 60 Vbeta primers and 13 Jbeta primers. Clones were read by immunoSEQ multiplex PCR, and TCRdb kept only the in-frame ones, dropping some. Altogether about 130,000 clones are present, approximately 80% being singletons, with the ten largest covering 2.2%. The sequence derives from a man under 40 in good health and CMV-seronegative. Sequencing was carried out using PBMCs. This chain uses TRBV4-2 with TRBJ2-5, with 12 bases identical to TRBD2. The DNA end favors TRBJ2-7, so the J call may be wrong. The CDR3 here is CASSHPTSGRYEQYF. CDR3 nucleotides: TGTGCCAGCAGCCACCCGACTAGCGGGAGATACGAGCAGTACTTC.